Detailed here is one T cell receptor (beta chain). These data come from a study of T cell responses to AZD1222 COVID-19 vaccine. The protocol was immunoSEQ multiplex PCR, while the TCRdb copy is restricted to in-frame clones and leaves out a portion. This table has roughly 250,000 clones, approximately 95% appearing once. The germline V and J ends were trimmed by 4 bases and 3 bases, with 15 bases remaining between them. The germline gives CDR1 ENHRY, CDR2 SYGVKD. There are 15 residues in the CDR3. The gene calls are TRBV10-3 and TRBJ1-1, with no clear D. The TCR sequence derives from an adult in good health. The starting material was peripheral blood, obtained on day 0 of AZD1222 vaccination. CDR3 nucleotides: TGTGCCATCAGTGTTGGGGTCCCCCCGGACACTGAAGCTTTCTTT. Translation gives CAISVGVPPDTEAFF.